A selection of T cell receptor beta chains follows, all from one sample in a study of T cell clones after liver transplantation. Repertoires were generated with immunoSEQ multiplex PCR, while TCRdb's copy carries only in-frame clones and drops some. The sample carries more than 100,000 clones, 84% recorded once. The sample here was CD4+ T cells from blood, taken approximately 45 months after liver transplant. The receptors shown here come from a human patient who received a liver transplant. Some T cells may be transferred from the graft donor. The CDR3 runs from the conserved cysteine through the conserved F or W. D genes are given only for firm matches. Some rows have no size entry. The others give once, few or many, or a class for an expanded clone.

V gene	D gene	clone size	J gene	CDR3 protein	CDR3 DNA
TRBV28	TRBD1	NA	TRBJ2-5	CASSPDRVETQYF	TGTGCCAGCAGTCCTGACAGGGTTGAGACCCAGTACTTC
TRBV4-1	TRBD2	NA	TRBJ2-5	CASSQEGLAGGLVHF	TGCGCCAGCAGCCAAGAGGGACTAGCGGGGGGGCTGGTACACTTC
TRBV6-1	TRBD1	NA	TRBJ2-7	CASSPNRDSYEQYF	TGTGCCAGCAGTCCAAACCGGGACAGCTACGAGCAGTACTTC
TRBV27	NA	NA	TRBJ2-6	CASSLLGSGANVLTF	TGTGCCAGCAGTTTACTGGGCTCTGGGGCCAACGTCCTGACTTTC
TRBV9	TRBD2	NA	TRBJ2-1	CASSYSGSVTYNEQFF	TGTGCCAGCAGCTATAGCGGGAGTGTCACCTACAATGAGCAGTTCTTC
TRBV7-3	TRBD1	NA	TRBJ2-1	CASSLRARGLGNEQFF	TGTGCCAGCAGCTTAAGGGCCAGGGGGCTAGGCAATGAGCAGTTCTTC
TRBV12-5	TRBD2	NA	TRBJ2-1	CASGRTSGTIGEQFF	TGTGCTAGTGGTCGGACTAGCGGGACGATTGGTGAGCAGTTCTTC
TRBV18	NA	NA	TRBJ2-7	CASSPNRAFYEQYF	TGTGCCAGCTCACCCAACAGAGCCTTCTACGAGCAGTACTTC
TRBV10-3	TRBD1	NA	TRBJ1-2	CAINPGQAYGYTF	TGTGCCATCAATCCGGGACAGGCCTATGGCTACACCTTC
TRBV7-9	TRBD2	NA	TRBJ2-7	CVSSPGLAGLYEQYF	TGTGTCAGCAGCCCGGGACTAGCGGGACTCTACGAGCAGTACTTC
TRBV27	NA	NA	TRBJ2-1	CASSLRAGRGHNEQFF	TGTGCCAGCAGTTTACGGGCAGGGAGGGGGCACAATGAGCAGTTCTTC
TRBV6-1	TRBD1	NA	TRBJ2-7	CASQGTGAYEQYF	TGTGCCAGCCAAGGGACAGGGGCCTACGAGCAGTACTTC
TRBV7-9	NA	few	TRBJ2-3	CASSLRSDTQYF	TGTGCCAGCAGCTTACGGTCTGATACGCAGTATTTT
TRBV6-1	NA	NA	TRBJ2-5	CASRQGQETQYF	TGTGCCAGCAGACAGGGCCAAGAGACCCAGTACTTC
TRBV6-5	NA	NA	TRBJ1-5	CASSYEGGGWPQHF	TGTGCCAGCAGTTACGAGGGGGGGGGTTGGCCCCAGCATTTT
TRBV10-2	TRBD2	NA	TRBJ2-2	CASIRRQRGGVSGTGELFF	TGCGCCAGCATCCGCCGTCAGCGGGGGGGAGTTTCGGGGACCGGGGAGCTGTTTTTT
TRBV6-1	NA	once	TRBJ2-3	CASLGGVDTQYF	TGTGCCAGCCTCGGGGGAGTGGATACGCAGTATTTT
TRBV9	NA	NA	TRBJ2-3	CASGPGRAGTDTQYF	TGTGCCAGCGGGCCGGGACGGGCGGGAACAGATACGCAGTATTTT
TRBV28	TRBD1	once	TRBJ1-1	CASSLLTGVNTEAFF	TGTGCCAGCAGTCTACTGACAGGGGTGAACACTGAAGCTTTCTTT
TRBV11-2	NA	NA	TRBJ1-2	CASSSRLRSNYGYTF	TGTGCCAGCAGCTCAAGACTGCGTTCTAACTATGGCTACACCTTC
TRBV9	TRBD2	NA	TRBJ2-3	CASSALAGQDTQYF	TGTGCCAGCAGCGCCCTAGCGGGGCAAGATACGCAGTATTTT
TRBV5-1	NA	NA	TRBJ2-3	CASSFRTHSTDTQYF	TGCGCCAGCAGCTTTAGGACACATAGCACAGATACGCAGTATTTT
TRBV5-1	NA	NA	TRBJ2-5	CASSFTVGETQYF	TGCGCCAGCAGCTTCACGGTGGGGGAGACCCAGTACTTC
TRBV29-1	NA	NA	TRBJ2-5	CSISRVRETQYF	TGCAGCATTAGCAGGGTCCGAGAGACCCAGTACTTC
TRBV19	TRBD2	NA	TRBJ2-5	CASSTNTGGETQYF	TGTGCCAGTAGTACCAACACCGGGGGGGAGACCCAGTACTTC
TRBV28	NA	NA	TRBJ1-1	CASSFPGGATRRAFF	TGTGCCAGCAGTTTCCCTGGAGGGGCTACTCGGCGAGCTTTCTTT
TRBV7-3	NA	NA	TRBJ2-1	CASSLDRVNEQFF	TGTGCCAGCAGCCTTGACAGAGTCAATGAGCAGTTCTTC
TRBV5-5	NA	NA	TRBJ2-3	CASSLWGPLTADTQYF	TGTGCCAGCAGCTTATGGGGCCCGCTCACGGCAGATACGCAGTATTTT